This TCR beta chain derives from a study of cytomegalovirus exposure and HLA in healthy donors. Study-wide results and caveats: An apparent linkage of common viral pathogens to several of the most significant clusters emerged in a later analysis. Later genetic work tied a missense DCLRE1C variant to beta-chain V and J trimming. Rare TCR sequences dominated, though some public TCRs recurred in many donors. Compared with the approximately 680-donor mean, an Asian-associated ancestry cluster reportedly had fewer N-insertions, according to a later analysis.

Per germline, CDR1 SQVTM and CDR2 ANQGSEA. With V trimmed by 5 bases and J by 3 bases, 11 bases remained unmatched. The CDR3 contains 15 residues. PCR amplification relied on 60 Vbeta primers (plus 13 Jbeta primers). Repertoires were generated with immunoSEQ multiplex PCR, while TCRdb's copy carries only in-frame clones and drops some. Among about 130,000 clones, around nine tenths were seen once, and the ten largest hold more than 4%. Comment on this clone: Its antigen is not identified.

The sample taken for sequencing was PBMCs. This sequence was found in a woman in her 30s in good health and CMV-seronegative. The chain employs TRBV29-1 and TRBJ1-2; the match to TRBD1 covers 8 bases. CDR3 sequence reads: CSVRSQGAVDYGYTF. DNA of the CDR3: TGCAGCGTTCGAAGTCAGGGGGCCGTTGACTATGGCTACACCTTC.